This paragraph covers one T cell receptor beta chain sequence. The antigen remains unidentified. This CDR3 region has 14 residues. The V and J ends lost 0 bases and 7 bases respectively, with 9 bases between them. Per the germline V gene, CDR1 is SGHVS and CDR2 is FQNEAQ. The data belong to a study of T cell responses to AZD1222 COVID-19 vaccine. Whole-study results and caveats: Following two doses of AZD1222, Spike-specific TCR breadth and depth rose. All repertoire sampling was performed exclusively after the peak T cell response. White British donors predominated, females outnumbered males, and clonal diversity was possibly underestimated.

This table comes from immunoSEQ multiplex PCR, and its TCRdb copy is limited to in-frame clones, with some not included. The sample includes some 120,000 clones, approximately 92% of them seen just once. The specimen was peripheral blood, collected 28 days after the second dose of the MenACWY control vaccine. The TCR sequence derives from an adult who received the MenACWY meningococcal vaccine as a control. This rearrangement joins TRBV7-8 to TRBJ2-2, with D perhaps TRBD2 (5 bases). Here the CDR3 DNA reads TGTGCCAGCAGCTTAGCCGGGGTTGGCGGGGAGCTGTTTTTT. The encoded protein is CASSLAGVGGELFF.